One and the same sample provided the 27 T cell receptor beta chains below, sequenced in a study of breast tumors, draining lymph nodes, adjacent tissues. Each CDR3 protein gets one entry after TCRdb re-called the multiplex PCR reads with MiXCR. The profile covers fewer than 150,000 distinct CDR3 sequences, with 21% appearing a single time and roughly 2% taken by the ten largest. Samples came from axillary lymph nodes draining the breast cancer. Sequencing was done on a sample of axillary lymph node tissue. The receptors come from a female donor with breast cancer. Some clones in this sample may be carry-over from other donors' samples.

J is TRBJ2-1 and V is TRBV27; D perhaps matches TRBD1 (6 bases). V gave up 5 bases and J gave up 3 bases, with 14 bases separating them. Germline CDR1 reads MNHEY; CDR2 reads SMNVEV (reference sequence). This CDR3 comprises 15 residues. This CDR3 reads CASSLTRDNYNEQFF. The CDR3 coding sequence is TGTGCCAGCAGTCTCACCCGGGACAACTACAATGAGCAGTTCTTC.

As for this clonotype: Since a much larger clone is just one base distant, this may be a read error. The rearrangement uses TRBV18 and TRBJ2-7; D unresolved. Germline V gene data show CDR1 as KGHSH and CDR2 as LQKENI. CDR3 length: 13 amino acids. With 3 bases removed from V and 6 bases from J, the gap between germline ends came to 12 bases. The CDR3 DNA is TGTGCCAGCTCACCGCCTTATACGGGCGAGCAGTACTTC. It is translated as CASSPPYTGEQYF.

Notes on this clonotype: The junction shows a germline mismatch at one end, possibly a read error. This rearrangement joins TRBV5-4 to TRBJ2-3; D possibly corresponds to TRBD2 (5 bases). The CDR3 runs 14 residues. CDR1 SGHNT and CDR2 YYREEE come from the germline V gene (reference sequence). CDR3: CANSRYGGGDTQYF. The CDR3, as DNA: TGTGCCAACAGCAGATACGGAGGCGGAGATACGCAGTATTTT.

This clonotype was observed many times. This chain joins TRBV5-1 and TRBJ1-3; no definite D call. CDR1 is SGHRS and CDR2 is YFSETQ in the germline V gene. The ends were cut back, 2 bases at V and 4 bases at J, with 10 bases in the middle. The CDR3 has 14 residues. The CDR3 here is CASSLGGIGNTIYF. DNA for the CDR3: TGCGCCAGCAGCTTAGGAGGGATCGGAAACACCATATATTTT.

This clonotype was seen many times. A much larger clone differs from this one at a single base, so this may be a read error. The gene calls are TRBV20-1 and TRBJ2-1; 14 nucleotides line up with TRBD2. This CDR3 is built from 18 residues. After removal of 1 base from V and 5 bases from J, the junction contained 10 bases not matched to a gene. Germline V gene data show CDR1 as DFQATT and CDR2 as SNEGSKA (reference sequence). The CDR3 is CSARGCIGLAGGNNEQFF. CDR3 sequence (DNA): TGCAGTGCTAGAGGCTGCATAGGACTAGCGGGAGGCAACAATGAGCAGTTCTTC.

Notes on this clonotype: At one end the junction does not follow the germline gene, possibly because of a read error. This chain joins TRBV5-5 and TRBJ2-2; 8 nucleotides line up with TRBD2. The CDR3 is made up of 14 amino acids. Germline CDR1 SGHKS, CDR2 YYEKEE (reference sequence). In nucleotides, the CDR3 is TGTGCCAGCAGCTCGGGGGGGAACACCGGGGAGCTGTCTTTT. Its protein is CASSSGGNTGELSF.

This clonotype has ten or more counts. The rearrangement uses TRBV27 and TRBJ2-7; 7 positions match TRBD2. Looked up from germline, CDR1 is MNHEY and CDR2 is SMNVEV (reference sequence). J gave up 5 bases and V 4 bases, and 8 bases lay outside the gene matches. There are 14 residues in the CDR3. CDR3 sequence (DNA): TGTGCCAGCAGTTGGGGAGGGCCACCGAACGAGCAGTACTTC. Translated: CASSWGGPPNEQYF.

The table lists this clonotype with many counts. V usage is TRBV11-2 and J usage is TRBJ2-1; TRBD2 matches 10 bases. The germline CDR1 and CDR2 sequences are SGHAT and FQNNGV. CDR3 size: 16 residues. Trimming cost V 4 bases and J 8 bases; bases outside gene matches: 11. The DNA of the CDR3 is TGTGCCAGCAGCTCCTTAAGCGGGAGGGCCGGGGATGAGCAGTTCTTC. This codes for CASSSLSGRAGDEQFF.

Concerning this clonotype itself: Sequence at one end of the junction differs from germline and may be a read error. The chain is built from TRBV5-4 and TRBJ2-1, with D hard to call. Germline CDR1 SGHNT, CDR2 YYREEE (reference sequence). The length of the CDR3 is 11 residues. CDR3 sequence: CAISSSGEQFF. For the CDR3, the DNA is TGTGCCATCAGCTCTTCGGGTGAGCAGTTCTTC.

A few counts support this clonotype. CDR3 protein: CASSFSDYEQYF. DNA of the CDR3: TGTGCCAGCAGTTTTTCGGACTACGAGCAGTACTTC. This chain joins TRBV28 and TRBJ2-7, with D uncertain. Trimming pared 3 bases from V and 3 bases from J, leaving 6 bases between. CDR3 size: 12 residues. The germline V gene has CDR1 MDHEN and CDR2 SYDVKM.

This clonotype appeared a few times. The J gene is TRBJ1-5, the V gene TRBV25-1; D unclear. Trimming removed 3 bases from V and 4 bases from J, with 13 bases in between. The germline V gene has CDR1 MGHDK and CDR2 SYGVNS. CDR3 size: 15 residues. CDR3 sequence reads: CASSDPPFWNQPQHF. Written as DNA, the CDR3 is TGTGCCAGCAGTGATCCCCCTTTTTGGAATCAGCCCCAGCATTTT.

This clonotype was detected many times. The chain couples TRBV7-3 to TRBJ2-3; D is undetermined. The CDR3 loop spans 16 amino acids. V lost 2 bases and J 2 bases, leaving 14 bases between the germline ends. Per the germline V gene, CDR1 is SGHTA and CDR2 is FQGTGA. The CDR3 DNA sequence: TGTGCCAGCAGCTTAGGGCAAGGCGGCACCACAGATACGCAGTATTTT. This gives the protein CASSLGQGGTTDTQYF.

This clonotype has just a few counts. Mismatch with germline at one junction end may stem from a read error. The gene calls are TRBV28 and TRBJ2-1, with TRBD2 matching 7 bases. The CDR3 runs to 13 residues. Germline V gene lookup returns CDR1 MDHEN and CDR2 SYDVKM. The DNA of the CDR3 is TGTGCCAGCTCAGCTAGCGGAAGGGGTGAGCAGCTCTTC. Its protein product is CASSASGRGEQLF. The complete variable domain, with remaining parts taken from reference TRBV28 and TRBJ2-1, reads DVKVTQSSRYLVKRTGEKVFLECVQDMDHENMFWYRQDPGLGLRLIYFSYDVKMKEKGDIPEGYSVSREKKERFSLILESASTNQTSMYLCASSASGRGEQLFGPGTRLTVL.

Many counts were recorded for this clonotype. V is TRBV11-2 and J is TRBJ2-5; 7 nucleotides match TRBD2. The ends lost 5 bases at V and 7 bases at J; junction bases unmatched: 7. CDR3 size: 13 residues. Germline-derived CDR1 and CDR2 are SGHAT and FQNNGV. The CDR3 DNA is TGTGCCAGCAGCCGCGGGAGCGAAGGGACCCAGTACTTC. Residues: CASSRGSEGTQYF.

This clonotype was detected many times. The chain has TRBV5-5 and TRBJ2-3; D is unresolved. Trimming took 0 bases from V and 0 from J, leaving 8 bases between them. The CDR3 sequence is 15 residues long. CDR1 and CDR2 from the germline V gene are SGHKS and YYEKEE (reference sequence). This chain's CDR3 is CASSLGAPSTDTQYF. The CDR3 bases are TGTGCCAGCAGCTTGGGGGCTCCTAGCACAGATACGCAGTATTTT.

A note on this clonotype: This likely comes from a read error, as the CDR3 has no conserved phenylalanine or tryptophan at its end. The gene calls are TRBV28 and TRBJ2-3; TRBD2 agrees at 7 bases. The length of the CDR3 is 14 residues. Germline CDR1 reads MDHEN; CDR2 reads SYDVKM. J was trimmed by 4 bases and V by 3 bases; bases with no gene match: 4. The CDR3 loop is CASSLAGEADTQYL. The CDR3 nucleotides are TGTGCCAGCAGTTTGGCGGGAGAGGCAGATACGCAGTATCTT.

This sequence joins TRBV6-6 and TRBJ2-4; 7 positions match TRBD2. The CDR3 is made up of 14 amino acids. Germline-derived CDR1 and CDR2 are MNHNY and SVGAGI (reference sequence). With V trimmed by 6 bases and J by 3 bases, 5 bases remained unmatched. The CDR3, as DNA: TGTGCCAGCAGAACTAGCGATTACAAAAACATTCAGTACTTC. This codes for CASRTSDYKNIQYF.

CDR3 DNA sequence: TGTGCCAGCAGCGTGGTAGCGGGAGGGAGCGGGGAGCAGTACTTC. Translating it yields CASSVVAGGSGEQYF. The chain uses TRBV9 and TRBJ2-7, with 11 nucleotides matching TRBD2. This CDR3 is 15 amino acids long. In germline, CDR1 is SGDLS, CDR2 YYNGEE. Trimming cost V 2 bases and J 7 bases; bases outside gene matches: 8.

Remarks on this clonotype: A read error may be the cause here, since a much bigger clone is one base away. The chain combines TRBV5-1 with TRBJ2-1, with 10 bases lining up with TRBD1. Germline CDR1 is SGHRS and CDR2 is YFSETQ. The CDR3 loop spans 15 amino acids. CDR3 sequence reads: CASSSRDRGYNEQLF. CDR3 bases: TGCGCCAGCAGCTCCCGGGACAGGGGCTACAATGAGCAGCTCTTC.

This clonotype was found many times. V and J are TRBV6-6 and TRBJ2-2; D is ambiguous. The CDR3 is made up of 13 amino acids. V was cut by 0 bases and J by 4 bases, with 3 bases left in between. CDR1 and CDR2 from the germline V gene are MNHNY and SVGAGI (reference sequence). Here the CDR3 DNA reads TGTGCCAGCAGTTACTCGGTCACCGGGGAGCTGTTTTTT. Its protein product is CASSYSVTGELFF.

In regard to this clonotype: A much more abundant neighbour one base away suggests this may be a read error. V and J are TRBV19 and TRBJ2-6; the D gene is possibly TRBD1 (5 bases). This CDR3 contains 15 residues. Germline V gene sequence: CDR1 LNHDA, CDR2 SQIVND (reference sequence). Here the CDR3 reads CASSPSGSGANALTF. The CDR3 DNA is TGTGCCAGTAGTCCAAGTGGTTCTGGGGCCAACGCCCTGACTTTC.

In its sample, this clonotype was seen many times. This chain connects TRBV6-5 to TRBJ2-7, with 7 bases fitting TRBD1. The V and J ends lost 2 bases and 6 bases, in that order; junction bases with no gene match: 4. The germline gives CDR1 MNHEY, CDR2 SVGAGI. The CDR3 runs to 13 residues. This CDR3 reads CASSYGTAFEQYF. CDR3 DNA sequence: TGTGCCAGCAGTTACGGGACAGCTTTCGAGCAGTACTTC.

This clonotype was recorded many times. V and J are TRBV6-5 and TRBJ1-6; D not resolved. CDR1 and CDR2 from the germline V gene are MNHEY and SVGAGI. CDR3 size: 14 residues. V gave up 3 bases and J gave up 7 bases, with 10 bases separating them. CDR3 sequence (DNA): TGTGCCAGCAGTTATGGTGTAGGCAATTCACCCCTCCACTTT. It encodes CASSYGVGNSPLHF.

In its sample, this clonotype was seen many times. CDR3 sequence (DNA): TGTGCCACCAGTGAGGGTCCCAGATACGAGCAGTACTTC. Translated: CATSEGPRYEQYF. This rearrangement joins TRBV24-1 to TRBJ2-7; the D is unclear. The V end lost 4 bases, the J end lost 4 bases, and 10 bases lay between the germline ends. Germline V lookup: CDR1 KGHDR, CDR2 SFDVKD. This CDR3 region has 13 residues.

This sequence joins TRBV5-5 and TRBJ1-2, with D perhaps TRBD1 (5 bases). Per germline, CDR1 SGHKS and CDR2 YYEKEE (reference sequence). This CDR3 comprises 16 residues. V was pared by 3 bases and J by 4 bases, with 19 bases between. The DNA of the CDR3 is TGTGCCAGCAGCTCGGAGACAGATCTGCCCTCCTATGGCTACACCTTC. Protein product: CASSSETDLPSYGYTF.

This clonotype was seen repeatedly, ten times or more. The chain employs TRBV11-2 and TRBJ2-7; TRBD2 might be the D (7 bases). Germline CDR1 SGHAT, CDR2 FQNNGV. The CDR3 is 16 amino acids. Deletions cut 7 bases from V and 2 bases from J, with 21 bases between. The CDR3 nucleotides are TGTGCCAGCACCCTAGAGGGGGGGGTGTTCACCTACGAGCAGTACTTC. Amino acids: CASTLEGGVFTYEQYF.

Ten or more counts support this clonotype. J is TRBJ1-6 and V is TRBV5-8; D gene uncertain. The V and J ends lost 0 bases and 9 bases respectively, with 4 bases between them. The CDR3 has 12 residues. Germline V gives CDR1 SGHTS, CDR2 YDEGEE. The CDR3 reads CASSLARSPLHF. The CDR3 nucleotides read TGTGCCAGCAGCTTGGCGCGTTCACCCCTCCACTTT.